This record concerns one T cell receptor (beta chain) sequence. Assay used: immunoSEQ multiplex PCR; TCRdb lists only in-frame clones, some missing. The sample holds approximately 90,000 clones, roughly 84% seen once. The sample belongs to a study of control samples from healthy donors and cancer patients. The TCR originated in a man in his sixties or seventies with lung cancer. Sequencing was performed on PBMCs.

The CDR3 sequence is CASSYLPGVGGELFF. The CDR3 nucleotides read TGTGCCAGCAGTTACCTGCCCGGGGTTGGCGGGGAGCTGTTTTTT. V and J are TRBV6-5 and TRBJ2-2; the D gene is possibly TRBD2 (5 bases). In germline, CDR1 is MNHEY, CDR2 SVGAGI. The CDR3 runs to 15 residues. Trimming took off 2 bases at V and 7 bases at J, with 14 bases between the two ends.